What follows are 30 T cell receptor beta chains derived from one specimen sequenced in a study of control samples from healthy donors and cancer patients. Generated by immunoSEQ multiplex PCR, the TCRdb table keeps only in-frame clones and is missing some. In the table there are under 85,000 clones, approximately 89% of which are singletons. The specimen was PBMCs. The source is a man between 60 and 75 years old with colorectal cancer.

The chain recombines TRBV7-3 with TRBJ2-2; no definite D call. The CDR3 runs 14 residues. Trimming took off 2 bases at V and 1 base at J, with 5 bases between the two ends. Germline values: CDR1 SGHTA, CDR2 FQGTGA. The DNA of the CDR3 is TGTGCCAGCAGCTTAGGATTGAACACCGGGGAGCTGTTTTTT. It is translated as CASSLGLNTGELFF.

As DNA, the CDR3 is TGTGCCAGTAGACCTACATGGAGGACCGGGGAGCTGTTTTTT. Protein sequence: CASRPTWRTGELFF. V usage is TRBV19 and J usage is TRBJ2-2; D possibly corresponds to TRBD2 (5 bases). Trimming shortened V by 6 bases and J by 5 bases, and 13 bases separated the two germline ends. CDR1 is LNHDA and CDR2 is SQIVND in the germline V gene (reference sequence). The CDR3 runs 14 residues.

The chain joins TRBV10-2 to TRBJ1-6; TRBD1 agrees at 9 bases. CDR3 size: 15 residues. Germline V gives CDR1 WSHSY, CDR2 SAAADI. V shed 10 bases and J 10 bases; nucleotides not matched to a gene: 14. CDR3 nucleotide sequence: TGCGCCACCTACCCCTCGGGACAGGGTCGGTCACCCCTCCACTTT. This sequence encodes CATYPSGQGRSPLHF.

The V call is TRBV6-5, the J call TRBJ1-1; no reliable D call. The CDR3 sequence is 13 residues long. The germline V and J ends were trimmed by 3 bases and 5 bases, with 10 bases remaining between them. Germline CDR1 is MNHEY and CDR2 is SVGAGI. CDR3 in DNA: TGTGCCAGCAGTTATGCTAGGGTTACTGAAGCTTTCTTT. Translating it yields CASSYARVTEAFF.

The chain is built from TRBV6-5 and TRBJ1-1, with 9 bases aligning to TRBD1. The V and J ends lost 6 bases and 5 bases, in that order; junction bases with no gene match: 10. Germline values: CDR1 MNHEY, CDR2 SVGAGI. CDR3 length: 15 amino acids. CDR3 sequence: CASRSPGQGLTEAFF. DNA for the CDR3: TGTGCCAGCAGGAGCCCGGGACAGGGTCTAACTGAAGCTTTCTTT.

This chain links TRBV12-3 or TRBV12-4 with TRBJ1-2, with TRBD1 as a possible D gene (5 bases). Trimming left V 9 bases short and J 4 bases short, with 15 bases between. The CDR3 sequence is 13 residues long. The CDR3 sequence: CASTGGGSYGYTF. CDR3 sequence (DNA): TGTGCCAGTACAGGTGGGGGTTCCTATGGCTACACCTTC.

This sequence joins TRBV28 and TRBJ1-5, with 7 bases that match TRBD1. V was clipped by 3 bases and J by 3 bases; unmatched bases: 5. This CDR3 spans 15 amino acids. CDR1 MDHEN and CDR2 SYDVKM come from the germline V gene. CDR3 in amino acids: CASSFLQGYNQPQHF. The CDR3, as DNA: TGTGCCAGCAGTTTCCTACAGGGGTACAATCAGCCCCAGCATTTT.

The chain recombines TRBV7-9 with TRBJ2-3; no clear D gene. V was clipped by 1 base and J by 0 bases, with 11 bases between them. Per germline, CDR1 SEHNR and CDR2 FQNEAQ (reference sequence). The CDR3 is 16 residues long. The CDR3, as DNA: TGTGCCAGCAGCTTAGGGGCCGCCTCTAGCACAGATACGCAGTATTTT. Translating gives CASSLGAASSTDTQYF. Using reference TRBV7-9 and TRBJ2-3 for the parts outside the CDR3, the full variable domain is DTGVSQNPRHKITKRGQNVTFRCDPISEHNRLYWYRQTLGQGPEFLTYFQNEAQLEKSRLLSDRFSAERPKGSFSTLEIQRTEQGDSAMYLCASSLGAASSTDTQYFGPGTRLTVL.

This chain connects TRBV5-1 to TRBJ2-3; 7 bases fit TRBD1. The germline CDR1 and CDR2 sequences are SGHRS and YFSETQ. Trimming removed 3 bases from V and 3 bases from J; junction bases left unmatched: 10. The CDR3 contains 16 residues. The CDR3 DNA reads TGCGCCAGCAGCTCTTTCACAGGGGTAGGGACAGATACGCAGTATTTT. It yields the protein CASSSFTGVGTDTQYF.

The V gene is TRBV11-2, the J gene TRBJ2-5, with 9 bases identical to TRBD2. CDR3 length equals 15 residues. V shed 3 bases and J 1 base; nucleotides not matched to a gene: 3. Germline V gene data show CDR1 as SGHAT and CDR2 as FQNNGV. The DNA of the CDR3 is TGTGCCAGCAGCTTGGCTAGCGGGGTCCAAGAGACCCAGTACTTC. This gives the protein CASSLASGVQETQYF.

The genes are TRBV4-1 and TRBJ2-1; TRBD2 agrees at 11 bases. The germline CDR1 and CDR2 sequences are MGHRA and YSYEKL. This CDR3 region has 16 residues. V gave up 6 bases and J gave up 2 bases; unmatched junction bases: 6. The CDR3 coding sequence is TGCGCCAGCAGACCTACTAGCGGGGGTCCCTACAATGAGCAGTTCTTC. This gives the protein CASRPTSGGPYNEQFF.

The V and J genes are TRBV19 and TRBJ2-3; 7 bases map to TRBD1. Trimming cost V 5 bases and J 5 bases; bases outside gene matches: 7. Germline CDR1 LNHDA, CDR2 SQIVND (reference sequence). The CDR3 has 14 residues. This CDR3 reads CASSSDRERDTQYF. The DNA for the CDR3 is TGTGCCAGTAGTTCCGACAGGGAGAGAGATACGCAGTATTTT. The full variable domain, completed using reference TRBV19 and TRBJ2-3, is DGGITQSPKYLFRKEGQNVTLSCEQNLNHDAMYWYRQDPGQGLRLIYYSQIVNDFQKGDIAEGYSVSREKKESFPLTVTSAQKNPTAFYLCASSSDRERDTQYFGPGTRLTVL.

The chain links TRBV7-2 to TRBJ2-5; TRBD1 or TRBD2 may be the D gene (6 bases each). Germline lookup yields CDR1 SGHTA and CDR2 FQGNSA. This CDR3 has 15 residues. The ends were cut back, 1 base at V and 5 bases at J, with 14 bases in the middle. CDR3 loop: CASSLVGGPGETQYF. For the CDR3, the DNA is TGTGCCAGCAGCTTAGTAGGGGGGCCCGGTGAGACCCAGTACTTC.

The J gene is TRBJ2-5, the V gene TRBV5-1, with 12 bases identical to TRBD1. Germline-derived CDR1 and CDR2 are SGHRS and YFSETQ. This CDR3 region has 15 residues. J lost 5 bases, V lost 2 bases, and 4 bases had no gene match. The CDR3 loop is CASSFGTGGLETQYF. CDR3 DNA sequence: TGCGCCAGCAGCTTCGGGACAGGGGGCTTGGAGACCCAGTACTTC.

The chain couples TRBV27 to TRBJ2-5, with 14 bases matching TRBD2. Germline CDR1 is MNHEY and CDR2 is SMNVEV (reference sequence). The junction had 13 bases not matched to a gene; V was cut back by 6 bases and J by 7 bases. CDR3 length: 17 residues. The CDR3 is CASSERTSGGYRGTQYF. The CDR3 coding sequence is TGTGCCAGCAGCGAACGGACTAGCGGGGGGTACCGGGGGACCCAGTACTTC.

This chain uses TRBV7-6 with TRBJ1-5; 7 bases line up with TRBD1. In germline, CDR1 is SGHVS, CDR2 FNYEAQ. This CDR3 is 16 amino acids long. Trimming cost V 5 bases and J 6 bases; bases outside gene matches: 13. CDR3 residues: CASSAYPGGGIQPQHF. As DNA, the CDR3 is TGTGCCAGCAGCGCATATCCAGGGGGAGGGATTCAGCCCCAGCATTTT. Together with reference TRBV7-6 and TRBJ1-5, the CDR3 gives the full variable domain: GAGVSQSPRYKVTKRGQDVALRCDPISGHVSLYWYRQALGQGPEFLTYFNYEAQQDKSGLPNDRFSAERPEGSISTLTIQRTEQRDSAMYRCASSAYPGGGIQPQHFGDGTRLSIL.

CDR3 DNA: TGTGCCAGCATCGGTTGGGGGCCGGTTGGGAGGACTGAAGCTTTCTTT. As protein: CASIGWGPVGRTEAFF. The chain is built from TRBV2 and TRBJ1-1, with D tentatively TRBD1 (6 bases). CDR3 size: 16 residues. Per germline, CDR1 SNHLY and CDR2 FYNNEI. V was cut by 7 bases and J by 5 bases, with 23 bases left in between.

This clone was found once. The chain links TRBV27 to TRBJ2-7, with TRBD1 matching 8 bases. The CDR3 consists of 12 residues. J was trimmed by 9 bases and V by 5 bases; bases with no gene match: 6. In germline, CDR1 is MNHEY, CDR2 SMNVEV (reference sequence). The CDR3 region has the DNA TGTGCCAGCAGTCCGAGGACAGGGAGGCAGTACTTC. Protein product: CASSPRTGRQYF.

Comment on this clone: The same CDR3 is also encoded by other DNA sequences in this sample. The chain couples TRBV28 to TRBJ1-1, with D maybe TRBD1 (5 bases). V was pared by 5 bases and J by 1 base, with 8 bases between. Germline-derived CDR1 and CDR2 are MDHEN and SYDVKM. The CDR3 covers 13 residues. In DNA form, the CDR3 reads TGTGCCAGCAGTCTAACAGGGAACACTGAAGCTTTCTTT. This translates into CASSLTGNTEAFF.

The chain couples TRBV5-4 to TRBJ2-1, with 9 nucleotides matching TRBD1. CDR1 and CDR2 from the germline V gene are SGHNT and YYREEE (reference sequence). CDR3 length equals 16 residues. Trimming took 4 bases from V and 4 from J; bases not matched to a gene: 9. The CDR3 DNA reads as TGTGCCAGCAGCCGAGCCACGGGACAGGGATACAATGAGCAGTTCTTC. Protein product: CASSRATGQGYNEQFF.

To note about this clone: The identical CDR3 is also encoded by other nucleotide sequences in the sample. The chain is built from TRBV11-2 and TRBJ2-5; no clear D. The CDR3 is 11 amino acids. CDR1 is SGHAT, CDR2 FQNNGV, per germline. V dropped 3 bases and J dropped 4 bases, with 3 bases sitting between them. The CDR3 nucleotides read TGTGCCAGCAGCTTGGGAGAGACCCAGTACTTC. It codes for CASSLGETQYF.

The V and J genes are TRBV11-3 and TRBJ1-1; D not certain. Germline values: CDR1 SGHNT, CDR2 YENEEA. The CDR3 sequence is 14 residues long. Trimming pared 2 bases from V and 5 bases from J, leaving 12 bases between. The CDR3 here is CASSLQAGGTEAFF. The CDR3 DNA sequence: TGTGCCAGCAGCTTACAGGCCGGAGGGACTGAAGCTTTCTTT.

This chain links TRBV4-1 with TRBJ2-5; D possibly corresponds to TRBD2 (6 bases). CDR1 is MGHRA and CDR2 is YSYEKL in the germline V gene. V lost 0 bases and J 5 bases, leaving 16 bases between the germline ends. The CDR3 contains 16 residues. CDR3 DNA sequence: TGCGCCAGCAGCCAAGAGTTATGGGGGGTTGGGGAGACCCAGTACTTC. Translated, it gives CASSQELWGVGETQYF.

The V gene is TRBV6-5, the J gene TRBJ2-2; D uncertain. The germline gives CDR1 MNHEY, CDR2 SVGAGI. This CDR3 has 13 residues. V dropped 4 bases and J dropped 3 bases, with 6 bases sitting between them. CDR3 DNA sequence: TGTGCCAGCAGTTCCACATACACCGGGGAGCTGTTTTTT. Translation: CASSSTYTGELFF.

V usage is TRBV19 and J usage is TRBJ2-1; the D gene could be TRBD1 or TRBD2 (5 bases each). This CDR3 contains 13 residues. V dropped 3 bases and J dropped 7 bases, with 10 bases sitting between them. CDR1 and CDR2 from the germline V gene are LNHDA and SQIVND (reference sequence). CDR3 loop: CASSIPGGNEQFF. The CDR3 DNA is TGTGCCAGTAGTATTCCTGGGGGTAATGAGCAGTTCTTC.

Comments on this clone: Other DNA sequences in this sample translate to the same CDR3. The V call is TRBV27, the J call TRBJ2-5; TRBD2 agrees at 7 bases. The CDR3 is 15 amino acids. Germline V gene sequence: CDR1 MNHEY, CDR2 SMNVEV (reference sequence). V trimming: 3 bases; J trimming: 9 bases; junction bases outside the gene matches: 13. CDR3 DNA sequence: TGTGCCAGCAGTTTGGGGGGACGGGGGGTACGGGCCCAGTACTTC. This gives the protein CASSLGGRGVRAQYF.

Of note for this clone: This CDR3 is also generated by other DNA sequences in the sample. This chain uses TRBV5-1 with TRBJ1-4; D gene unclear. The V gene's germline CDR1 is SGHRS and CDR2 YFSETQ. Between the trimmed V and J ends, which lost 5 bases and 3 bases, there was a span of 14 bases. The CDR3 contains 15 residues. This CDR3 reads CASRPTVVANEKLFF. The CDR3 DNA follows: TGCGCCAGCAGGCCCACCGTAGTGGCTAATGAAAAACTGTTTTTT. The whole variable domain, remainder taken from reference TRBV5-1 and TRBJ1-4, is KAGVTQTPRYLIKTRGQQVTLSCSPISGHRSVSWYQQTPGQGLQFLFEYFSETQRNKGNFPGRFSGRQFSNSRSEMNVSTLELGDSALYLCASRPTVVANEKLFFGSGTQLSVL.

V usage is TRBV28 and J usage is TRBJ2-1, with TRBD2 as a possible D gene (5 bases). The CDR3 is made up of 16 amino acids. Trimming removed 4 bases at V and 0 bases at J, with 13 bases between. Germline assignment: CDR1 MDHEN and CDR2 SYDVKM. The CDR3 spells CASSSLGVSSYNEQFF. The CDR3 DNA reads TGTGCCAGCAGTTCACTCGGGGTCAGCTCCTACAATGAGCAGTTCTTC.

With respect to this clone: The sample carries other DNA sequences with the same CDR3. J is TRBJ1-2 and V is TRBV7-8; a possible D gene is TRBD1 (5 bases). With 1 base removed from V and 4 bases from J, the gap between germline ends came to 10 bases. This CDR3 is 14 amino acids long. CDR1 SGHVS and CDR2 FQNEAQ come from the germline V gene. The CDR3 sequence: CASSLGGGPYGYTF. As DNA, the CDR3 is TGTGCCAGCAGCTTAGGGGGGGGTCCCTATGGCTACACCTTC.

For this clone: Other DNA sequences in this sample translate to the same CDR3. This rearrangement joins TRBV19 to TRBJ2-7, with 8 bases identical to TRBD1. After removal of 9 bases from V and 2 bases from J, the junction contained 27 bases not matched to a gene. This CDR3 contains 20 residues. Per the germline V gene, CDR1 is LNHDA and CDR2 is SQIVND (reference sequence). CDR3 loop: CARPPSPPGQAFGTPYEQYF. As DNA, the CDR3 is TGTGCCAGGCCCCCCTCACCCCCGGGACAGGCCTTTGGTACTCCCTACGAGCAGTACTTC. The whole variable domain, remainder taken from reference TRBV19 and TRBJ2-7, is DGGITQSPKYLFRKEGQNVTLSCEQNLNHDAMYWYRQDPGQGLRLIYYSQIVNDFQKGDIAEGYSVSREKKESFPLTVTSAQKNPTAFYLCARPPSPPGQAFGTPYEQYFGPGTRLTVT.